The 6 T cell receptor beta chains reported below all come from one sample, sequenced in a study of cytomegalovirus exposure and HLA in healthy donors. The PCR made use of 60 Vbeta and 13 Jbeta primers. Clones were read by immunoSEQ multiplex PCR, and TCRdb kept only the in-frame ones, dropping some. Counted here are some 210,000 clones, 77% occurring once; the ten biggest clones make up 2.1%. Sequencing was carried out using PBMCs. The source is a woman younger than 45 in good health and CMV-seropositive.

This clone turned up a few times. CDR3 sequence (DNA): TGCAGCGTTGCGGACTTCCAGACCGGGGAGCTGTTTTTT. The encoded protein is CSVADFQTGELFF. The chain joins TRBV29-1 to TRBJ2-2, with TRBD2 as a possible D gene (5 bases). There are 13 residues in the CDR3. Trimming cost V 4 bases and J 5 bases, with 11 bases left between them. Germline V gives CDR1 SQVTM, CDR2 ANQGSEA.

The chain links TRBV29-1 to TRBJ1-3; the match to TRBD1 covers 7 bases. CDR1 is SQVTM, CDR2 ANQGSEA, per germline. CDR3 size: 14 residues. J lost 4 bases, V lost 5 bases, and 8 bases had no gene match. The DNA of the CDR3 is TGCAGCGTTTCATTGACAGGGAGGGGAAACACCATATATTTT. The encoded protein is CSVSLTGRGNTIYF.

The J gene is TRBJ2-4, the V gene TRBV11-3; maybe TRBD2 (7 bases). Per germline, CDR1 SGHNT and CDR2 YENEEA. The V and J ends lost 5 bases and 2 bases respectively, with 16 bases between them. The length of the CDR3 is 16 residues. The CDR3 protein is CASSRGRGGPKNIQYF. CDR3 sequence (DNA): TGTGCCAGCAGCCGGGGGAGGGGGGGACCCAAAAACATTCAGTACTTC.

The gene calls are TRBV7-9 and TRBJ2-7, with a weak D call TRBD2 (7 bases). The CDR3 has 12 amino acids. V was cut by 8 bases and J by 5 bases, with 13 bases left in between. Germline assignment: CDR1 SEHNR and CDR2 FQNEAQ (reference sequence). The CDR3 sequence: CASRGRGNEQYF. The CDR3 bases are TGTGCCAGCCGGGGGCGGGGGAACGAGCAGTACTTC.

This clone was picked up one time. V is TRBV7-3 and J is TRBJ2-5; D perhaps matches TRBD2 (6 bases). With 5 bases removed from V and 2 bases from J, the gap between germline ends came to 9 bases. Germline V lookup: CDR1 SGHTA, CDR2 FQGTGA. The CDR3 has 13 residues. CDR3: CASSRGLQETQYF. As DNA, the CDR3 is TGTGCCAGCAGCCGGGGACTTCAAGAGACCCAGTACTTC.

The chain is built from TRBV2 and TRBJ2-7, with D uncertain. Trimming stripped 4 bases from V and 4 bases from J, with 5 bases between. CDR1 is SNHLY and CDR2 is FYNNEI in the germline V gene. The CDR3 is 11 amino acids. The CDR3 DNA reads TGTGCCAGCAGTGCAGTATACGAGCAGTACTTC. Its translation: CASSAVYEQYF.